The entry below describes one T cell receptor (beta chain). Its antigen is currently not known. Nothing much larger sits one base from this clone, and base qualities are not available. The entry originates in a study of human T cells and chemical hapten exposure (dated by TCRdb to the early 2020s). About the study as a whole: For sensitization, 2% DPC in acetone was applied to a 2 cm by 2 cm area of upper inner arm skin. Some 29 alopecia patients gave blood for TCR sequencing at one to four time points (pre-sensitization, 2, 6 and 24 weeks). Blood samples were taken from patients before sensitization (week 0) and at 2, 6 and about 24 weeks after DPC sensitization. The patient cohort, mostly female, included alopecia areata with under or over 50% scalp involvement, alopecia totalis and alopecia universalis. Throughout the study period of about 23 weeks, patients also received therapeutic DPC doses to the scalp every week. Patch tests used Finn chambers with 0.01% DPC on the upper back, scored after 6 days by International Contact Dermatitis Research Group standards. Peripheral blood TCR repertoire changes were tracked in vivo in alopecia patients during primary and secondary sensitization to the hapten diphenylcyclopropenone (DPC). Libraries were combined into a pool for sequencing, and differences in TCR yield between samples came mainly from small differences in library volumes within the pool. Summary of the overall study and its limitations: Because all patients had alopecia, a presumed autoimmune disease, the immune response of the patients might differ from that of healthy individuals. No change with DPC sensitization was found in the number of TCRs above 1 in 1000 frequency, and no evidence of global repertoire structure alterations was found. Expanded TCRs formed significantly more large CDR3 similarity clusters than pre-sensitization or healthy control sets, consistent with antigen-driven responses. After repeated subsampling, the strength of the expansion versus patch-test correlation and the threshold at which it became significant changed. Patch test score correlated positively with the number of PT1 expanded TCRs, reaching significance at thresholds 8, 16 and 32 but not at 4.

Receptor libraries were prepared by RACE. The run used a NextSeq 500. During library preparation, unique molecular identifiers were attached to individual cDNA molecules so that TCRs could be counted in a quantitative, reproducible way. Both TCR alpha and TCR beta chains were sequenced from each blood RNA sample. The study's own analysis went as follows. A median of roughly 98,000 TCRs per sample was observed, with a range of roughly 20,000 to 750,000. V, J and CDR3 annotation of the TCR reads was performed with the Decombinator software suite. To make PS versus PT1 abundance plots, every sample was subsampled to the same number of TCRs (28,000). Expanded TCRs were defined as absent before sensitization and observed at least eight times at the 2-week time point. In TCRdb, the public reads were trimmed at Q25 with fastp and aligned with MiXCR, with productive beta chains retained. Identical CDR3 protein sequences are pooled into one entry, listed with their most common genes and DNA. In this record, the V and J calls reflect TCRdb's handling and not the investigators' own analysis. This sample lists about 52,000 distinct CDR3 sequences; approximately 9.9% were detected once. The biggest ten clones account for 16% of the sample.

The time point label corresponds to: patch test 3, about 24 weeks after DPC sensitization. The treatment or condition label on this specimen signifies: therapeutic diphenylcyclopropenone sensitization with weekly scalp DPC. Blood at each patch-test visit was drawn before the patch test was applied. Eligible patients were aged 18 to 70, diagnosed with alopecia, deemed suitable for DPC therapy, and excluded if pregnant. Total RNA was extracted from unfractionated whole blood that had been collected in Tempus Blood RNA tubes. Material: whole blood, obtained in connection with sensitization to the hapten diphenylcyclopropenone (DPC). The source of this sequence is a middle-aged woman with alopecia areata. Some clones in this sample may be carry-over from other donors' samples.

The CDR3 region: CASSHTQGASGELFF. The DNA sequence is given as TGCGCCAGCAGCCATACACAGGGGGCTTCCGGGGAGCTGTTTTTT. The rearranged chain carries TRBV4-1 and TRBJ2-2, and 9 junctional nucleotides match TRBD1. V ends up 3 bases short and J 6 bases short, with an unmatched junction base count of 5. Taken from cysteine to phenylalanine, the CDR3 has 15 residues. Of the read, only the CDR3 DNA is kept; its 45 bases are in frame from base 1. CDR1 and CDR2 were assigned from the germline V gene as MGHRA and YSYEKL.